This TCR beta chain derives from a study of T cell responses to AZD1222 COVID-19 vaccine. The CDR3 has 12 amino acids. Trimming removed 4 bases at V and 4 bases at J, with 8 bases between. Germline-derived CDR1 and CDR2 are SGHAT and FQNNGV. Regarding this clone: The antigen remains unidentified.

TCRdb's copy holds only in-frame clones and misses some; the assay was immunoSEQ multiplex PCR. The table includes around 35,000 clones, about nine tenths detected once. General study points: Spike-specific TCR breadth and depth both grew after two AZD1222 doses.

The sample was peripheral blood, taken 28 days after the second AZD1222 dose. This sequence joins TRBV11-2 and TRBJ2-7; perhaps TRBD1 as D (6 bases). The clonotype comes from an adult who received the AZD1222 COVID-19 vaccine. The chain's CDR3 is CASSSQGYEQYF. CDR3 coding DNA: TGTGCCAGCAGCTCCCAGGGGTACGAGCAGTACTTC.